The 29 T cell receptor beta chains below come from one sample, sequenced in a study of Tregs in tolerant kidney transplant recipients (dated by TCRdb to about 2019). The transplants used related donors along with nonmyeloablative bone marrow transplantation, and in the human trials mixed chimerism was transient. Libraries came from the immunoSEQ multiplex PCR assay. The table was pulled from immuneACCESS by TCRdb, which kept in-frame rearrangements only. Such tables lose some clones; where checked, under half of the loss comes from unresolved V genes, and the rest has no known cause. The sample table records about 11,000 clones. The ten most abundant clones make up 26% of the sample. Source: CD8+ T cells from blood (PBMCs), taken 24 months after the transplant. These receptor sequences come from a human patient who received a combined kidney and bone marrow transplant. Following transplantation, T cells from the graft donor may be among those present.

About this clone itself: This sample includes further DNA sequences coding for the same CDR3. The CDR3 protein is CASSTTSNEQFF. The DNA read from the CDR3 is TGTGCCAGCAGCACAACTAGCAATGAG. J is TRBJ2-1 and V is TRBV5-4; D might be TRBD2 (5 bases). The read stops 3 residues short of the end of the CDR3; the missing end is completed from the germline J gene. CDR1 and CDR2 (germline): SGHNT, YYREEE (reference sequence). This CDR3 has 12 amino acids. V shed 4 bases and J shed 6 bases, with 8 bases lying between them.

On this clone: The read finishes 3 residues shy of the CDR3 end, and the germline J gene is used to complete it. The chain uses TRBV7-9 and TRBJ2-7; D might be TRBD1 (5 bases). This CDR3 has 13 amino acids. Germline assignment: CDR1 SEHNR and CDR2 FQNEAQ (reference sequence). Trimming removed 5 bases from V and 5 bases from J, with 13 bases in between. CDR3 sequence: CASSPEGADEQYF. Partial CDR3 DNA: TGTGCCAGCAGCCCCGAAGGGGCGGACGAG. Full variable domain (missing parts from reference TRBV7-9 and TRBJ2-7): DTGVSQNPRHKITKRGQNVTFRCDPISEHNRLYWYRQTLGQGPEFLTYFQNEAQLEKSRLLSDRFSAERPKGSFSTLEIQRTEQGDSAMYLCASSPEGADEQYFGPGTRLTVT.

The CDR3 reads CASMDISAGELFF. The sequenced part of the CDR3 DNA is TGTGCCAGCATGGACATCAGTGCCGGGGAG. The chain uses TRBV6-2 or TRBV6-3 and TRBJ2-2; D might be TRBD1 (5 bases). Sequencing ends 3 residues short of the CDR3 end; the germline J gene provides the rest. With 7 bases removed from V and 6 bases from J, the gap between germline ends came to 12 bases. The germline V gene encodes CDR1 MNHEY and CDR2 SVGEGT. This CDR3 spans 13 amino acids.

As regards this clone: The read comes to an end 3 residues before the CDR3 does, leaving the germline J gene to fill in the end. The chain uses TRBV6-2 or TRBV6-3 and TRBJ2-2; D unresolved. The CDR3 length is 13 residues. Germline-derived CDR1 and CDR2 are MNHEY and SVGEGT. Deletions cut 6 bases from V and 9 bases from J, with 14 bases between. The chain's CDR3 is CASSSPAKRELFF. The sequenced part of the CDR3 DNA is TGTGCCAGCAGCTCCCCCGCGAAGCGGGAG.

With regard to this clone: Read data end 3 residues before the CDR3 end; the end is taken from the germline J gene. The chain uses TRBV6-2 or TRBV6-3 and TRBJ2-7; 7 nucleotides match TRBD2. Per the germline V gene, CDR1 is MNHEY and CDR2 is SVGEGT. With 1 base clipped from V and 5 bases from J, the junction kept 5 bases outside the gene matches. The CDR3 runs to 14 residues. The covered CDR3 bases are TGTGCCAGCAGTTACTGGGGAGGGGCGGACGAG. This gives the protein CASSYWGGADE. The full CDR3 reads CASSYWGGADEQYF.

Notes on this clone: The CDR3 extends 3 residues past the end of the read, so its final part is completed from the germline J gene. The V gene is TRBV29-1, the J gene TRBJ2-7; 7 bases match TRBD1. The CDR3 sequence is 16 residues long. Germline assignment: CDR1 SQVTM and CDR2 ANQGSEA. Trimming took 1 base from V and 3 from J; bases not matched to a gene: 12. This CDR3 is CSVEGLQGTADYEQYF. CDR3 DNA (partial): TGCAGCGTTGAAGGATTACAGGGGACAGCGGACTACGAG.

Incomplete CDR3 DNA: TGTGCCAGCAGCTTGCTAGCGGGTCTCAATGAG. As protein: CASSLLAGLNE. The CDR3 in full is CASSLLAGLNEQFF. The chain is built from TRBV7-3 and TRBJ2-1; TRBD2 matches 8 bases. The sequence runs out 3 residues before the end of the CDR3; the remainder is reconstructed from the germline J gene. Germline CDR1 is SGHTA and CDR2 is FQGTGA. J gave up 6 bases and V 3 bases, and 4 bases lay outside the gene matches. The CDR3 sequence is 14 residues long. Based on the CDR3 plus reference TRBV7-3 and TRBJ2-1, the full variable domain is GAGVSQTPSNKVTEKGKYVELRCDPISGHTALYWYRQSLGQGPEFLIYFQGTGAADDSGLPNDRFFAVRPEGSVSTLKIQRTERGDSAVYLCASSLLAGLNEQFFGPGTRLTVL.

Notes on this clone: The read ends 3 residues shy of where the CDR3 ends; the end is completed using the germline J gene. The chain employs TRBV7-8 and TRBJ1-2, with D maybe TRBD1 (5 bases). The V gene lost 5 bases and the J gene lost 4 bases, with 14 bases spanning the gap. Germline values: CDR1 SGHVS, CDR2 FQNEAQ. The CDR3 is 14 residues long. This CDR3 reads CASSGVSGGYGYTF. The covered CDR3 bases are TGTGCCAGCAGCGGGGTGTCGGGGGGCTATGGC.

Of note for this clone: The read terminates 3 residues before the CDR3 end, so the remaining end is supplied by the germline J gene. The rearrangement uses TRBV19 and TRBJ2-7, with D possibly TRBD2 on 6 matching bases. From germline, CDR1 is LNHDA and CDR2 SQIVND (reference sequence). The CDR3 has 14 residues. V was shortened by 1 base and J by 6 bases, with 13 bases between the two germline ends. The CDR3 loop is CASSIGVAEFEQYF. The covered CDR3 bases are TGTGCCAGTAGTATAGGAGTAGCGGAGTTCGAG.

As for this clone: Sequencing ends 3 residues short of the CDR3 end; the germline J gene provides the rest. V gene TRBV7-9 combines with J gene TRBJ1-1; D is perhaps TRBD1 (5 bases). The germline CDR1 and CDR2 sequences are SEHNR and FQNEAQ (reference sequence). The CDR3 runs 15 residues. V lost 5 bases to trimming and J lost 1 base, with 14 bases between them. The part of the CDR3 DNA that was read is TGTGCCAGCAGCCATGTGAAGGGGAAGAACACTGAA. It is translated as CASSHVKGKNTE. The CDR3 reads in full as CASSHVKGKNTEAFF.

This clone is labeled medium-sized based on frequency. From the germline J gene comes the end of the CDR3, since the read stops 3 residues before it. The chain couples TRBV30 to TRBJ1-1; a weak D match, TRBD1 (5 bases). CDR1 and CDR2 from the germline V gene are GTSNPN and SVGIG (reference sequence). V lost 7 bases to trimming and J lost 6 bases, with 24 bases between them. The CDR3 has 15 amino acids. The CDR3 region is CASLSGGPRYPEAFF. CDR3 DNA, as far as it was read: TGTGCCTCGCTCTCGGGGGGACCCCGTTACCCTGAA.

Worth noting for this clone: From the germline J gene comes the end of the CDR3, since the read stops 3 residues before it. V and J are TRBV5-6 and TRBJ2-5; D perhaps matches TRBD1 (5 bases). The CDR3 runs 13 residues. CDR1 is SGHDT, CDR2 YYEEEE, per germline. V was pared by 3 bases and J by 4 bases, with 10 bases between. The CDR3 DNA, read in part, is TGTGCCAGCAGCTCCAGGGATCTAGAGACC. As protein: CASSSRDLET. The full CDR3 protein is CASSSRDLETQYF. The full variable domain, its missing parts supplied by reference TRBV5-6 and TRBJ2-5, is DAGVTQSPTHLIKTRGQQVTLRCSPKSGHDTVSWYQQALGQGPQFIFQYYEEEERQRGNFPDRFSGHQFPNYSSELNVNALLLGDSALYLCASSSRDLETQYFGPGTRLLVL.

Details on this clone: The CDR3 extends 3 residues past the end of the read, so its final part is completed from the germline J gene. This chain connects TRBV5-1 to TRBJ2-7, with TRBD1 identical over 10 bases. Germline values: CDR1 SGHRS, CDR2 YFSETQ. With 3 bases clipped from V and 5 bases from J, the junction kept 14 bases outside the gene matches. The CDR3 runs to 17 residues. CDR3 DNA, as far as it was read: TGCGCCAGCAGCTCGTGGTTGACGGGGACAGGGGTCCACGAG. Amino acid sequence: CASSSWLTGTGVHE. The entire CDR3 reads CASSSWLTGTGVHEQYF.

In the case of this clone: The missing CDR3 end, 3 residues past where the read stops, is filled in from the germline J gene. The rearrangement uses TRBV7-3 and TRBJ2-5; 12 nucleotides align to TRBD2. The CDR3 consists of 19 residues. Germline-derived CDR1 and CDR2 are SGHTA and FQGTGA. Losses at the gene ends were 7 bases for V and 2 bases for J; bases not matched to a gene: 17. CDR3 protein: CASIITGGLAGNVQETQYF. The DNA read from the CDR3 is TGTGCCAGCATCATAACGGGGGGACTAGCGGGCAATGTTCAAGAGACC.

Concerning this clone itself: The DNA ends 3 residues before the CDR3 does, and the rest of the CDR3 is filled in from the germline J gene. The chain carries TRBV30 and TRBJ2-1; 10 bases are a match to TRBD2. The V gene end was trimmed by 7 bases and the J gene end by 6 bases; junction bases not matched to a gene: 6. Germline values: CDR1 GTSNPN, CDR2 SVGIG (reference sequence). CDR3 length equals 13 residues. CDR3 bases read: TGTGCCTTCCAAGCGGGAGGGGTCAATGAG. It is translated as CAFQAGGVNE. The entire CDR3 protein is CAFQAGGVNEQFF.

Of note for this clone: The CDR3 goes on 3 residues after the read ends, and that part is filled in from the germline J gene. This rearrangement joins TRBV30 to TRBJ1-2; D is possibly TRBD1 (5 bases). The CDR3 consists of 13 residues. Germline lookup yields CDR1 GTSNPN and CDR2 SVGIG (reference sequence). CDR3 bases read: TGTGCCTGGGCGGGTTATGGGGGGAACGGC. Amino acids: CAWAGYGGNG. The complete CDR3 sequence is CAWAGYGGNGYTF.

Turning to this clone: The read gets to within 3 residues of the CDR3 end, and the germline J gene fills in the rest. The chain combines TRBV29-1 with TRBJ2-1; 12 bases map to TRBD2. The germline CDR1 and CDR2 sequences are SQVTM and ANQGSEA. There are 13 residues in the CDR3. Incomplete CDR3 DNA: TGCAGTGTTCTAGCGGGAGGGCCTCTTGAG. This gives the protein CSVLAGGPLE. The full CDR3 sequence reads CSVLAGGPLEQFF.

Worth noting for this clone: The read is 3 residues too short to cover the CDR3 end, so that end is filled in from the germline J gene. The chain couples TRBV7-9 to TRBJ2-7; D unresolved. The CDR3 is made up of 13 amino acids. Germline V lookup: CDR1 SEHNR, CDR2 FQNEAQ (reference sequence). Trimming left V 5 bases short and J 0 bases short, with 8 bases between. CDR3 in amino acids: CASSAQSSYEQYF. The sequenced CDR3 bases are TGTGCCAGCAGCGCACAGAGCTCCTACGAG.

On this clone itself: The missing CDR3 end, 3 residues past where the read stops, is filled in from the germline J gene. The chain links TRBV29-1 to TRBJ2-7; 12 positions agree with TRBD1. The CDR3 extends over 12 amino acids. V was pared by 6 bases and J by 4 bases, with 1 base of the junction left unmatched. Looked up from germline, CDR1 is SQVTM and CDR2 is ANQGSEA. This chain's CDR3 is CSVGQGAYEQYF. The sequenced part of the CDR3 DNA is TGCAGCGTGGGACAGGGGGCATACGAG.

CDR3: CAIARTGGMNTEAFF. The covered CDR3 bases are TGTGCCATCGCCAGGACAGGGGGAATGAACACTGAA. The chain links TRBV10-3 to TRBJ1-1, with 10 bases that match TRBD1. The read terminates 3 residues before the CDR3 end, so the remaining end is supplied by the germline J gene. CDR1 and CDR2 (germline): ENHRY, SYGVKD. The V and J ends lost 8 bases and 0 bases, in that order; junction bases with no gene match: 6. The CDR3 has 15 residues.

Regarding this clone: The read terminates 3 residues before the CDR3 end, so the remaining end is supplied by the germline J gene. The chain carries TRBV19 and TRBJ2-1; 8 bases fit TRBD1. After removal of 0 bases from V and 4 bases from J, the junction contained 5 bases not matched to a gene. The CDR3 runs 16 residues. Germline V gene lookup returns CDR1 LNHDA and CDR2 SQIVND (reference sequence). CDR3 loop: CASSIDSGGGYNEQFF. The CDR3 bases that were read are TGTGCCAGTAGTATAGATTCAGGGGGCGGGTACAATGAG.

On this clone itself: The observed sequence ends 3 residues before the CDR3 terminus, with the missing tail filled in from the germline J gene. The chain combines TRBV29-1 with TRBJ2-7; 11 bases match TRBD1. The CDR3 has 14 amino acids. CDR1 is SQVTM and CDR2 is ANQGSEA in the germline V gene. Unmatched junction bases numbered 7, after V lost 7 bases and J lost 2 bases. The CDR3 region is CSAEGTGGTYEQYF. The DNA read from the CDR3 is TGCAGCGCTGAGGGGACAGGGGGGACCTACGAG.

Of note for this clone: The read ends 3 residues shy of where the CDR3 ends; the end is completed using the germline J gene. The chain combines TRBV7-2 with TRBJ2-7; D is possibly TRBD2 (6 bases). Trimming stripped 1 base from V and 5 bases from J, with 9 bases between. Germline V lookup: CDR1 SGHTA, CDR2 FQGNSA. The CDR3 runs 13 residues. The CDR3 spells CASSLVGGNEQYF. CDR3 DNA, as far as it was read: TGTGCCAGCAGCTTAGTCGGGGGTAACGAG. Looking up the rest from reference TRBV7-2 and TRBJ2-7 gives the full variable domain: GAGVSQSPSNKVTEKGKDVELRCDPISGHTALYWYRQSLGQGLEFLIYFQGNSAPDKSGLPSDRFSAERTGGSVSTLTIQRTQQEDSAVYLCASSLVGGNEQYFGPGTRLTVT.

As concerns this clone: The read halts 3 residues ahead of the CDR3 end, with the missing end drawn from the germline J gene. The chain has TRBV20-1 and TRBJ2-2; maybe TRBD1 (5 bases). The CDR3 runs to 16 residues. Germline assignment: CDR1 DFQATT and CDR2 SNEGSKA (reference sequence). Trimming cost V 0 bases and J 0 bases, with 11 bases left between them. The DNA read from the CDR3 is TGCAGTGCTAGAGATCTAGGGGCGGCGAACACCGGGGAG. Encoded protein: CSARDLGAANTGE. The whole CDR3 sequence is CSARDLGAANTGELFF.

Here the CDR3 reads CASSLTRGYENEQFF. The CDR3 bases that were read are TGTGCCAGCAGCTTAACTCGCGGGTATGAAAATGAG. The rearrangement links TRBV7-9 to TRBJ2-1, with a possible D match to TRBD2 (5 bases). Sequencing ends 3 residues short of the CDR3 end; the germline J gene provides the rest. CDR3 size: 15 residues. Trimming took off 2 bases at V and 7 bases at J, with 15 bases between the two ends. The germline V gene has CDR1 SEHNR and CDR2 FQNEAQ (reference sequence). The whole variable domain, remainder taken from reference TRBV7-9 and TRBJ2-1, is DTGVSQNPRHKITKRGQNVTFRCDPISEHNRLYWYRQTLGQGPEFLTYFQNEAQLEKSRLLSDRFSAERPKGSFSTLEIQRTEQGDSAMYLCASSLTRGYENEQFFGPGTRLTVL.

A word on this clone: The read gets to within 3 residues of the CDR3 end, and the germline J gene fills in the rest. The chain has TRBV19 and TRBJ2-2; TRBD1 agrees at 9 bases. Germline V gene data show CDR1 as LNHDA and CDR2 as SQIVND (reference sequence). The J segment lost 7 bases and the V segment lost 6 bases, leaving 3 bases of the junction unmatched. The CDR3 spans 13 residues. The DNA read from the CDR3 is TGTGCCAGTAGACAGGGGGCAGGCGGGGAG. This gives the protein CASRQGAGGE. The CDR3, in full, reads CASRQGAGGELFF.

On this clone: The sequence runs out 3 residues before the end of the CDR3; the remainder is reconstructed from the germline J gene. This chain connects TRBV7-6 to TRBJ2-7, with D perhaps matching TRBD1 or TRBD2 (5 bases each). Trimming left V 1 base short and J 3 bases short, with 10 bases between. There are 14 residues in the CDR3. Germline V gives CDR1 SGHVS, CDR2 FNYEAQ. The CDR3 loop reads CASSLDPGSYEQYF. The CDR3 bases that were read are TGTGCCAGCAGCTTAGATCCAGGGAGCTACGAG.

Notes on this clone: The read finishes 3 residues shy of the CDR3 end, and the germline J gene is used to complete it. The chain carries TRBV6-2 or TRBV6-3 and TRBJ1-4; D may be TRBD1 (5 bases). Deletions cut 0 bases from V and 5 bases from J, with 10 bases between. CDR1 is MNHEY and CDR2 is SVGEGT in the germline V gene. The CDR3 totals 15 residues. The sequenced CDR3 bases are TGTGCCAGCAGTTACTCGAGACAGTGGAATGAAAAA. Its translation: CASSYSRQWNEK. The entire CDR3 protein is CASSYSRQWNEKLFF.

Concerning this clone: The read ends 3 residues early relative to the CDR3; the germline J gene fills the gap. The chain uses TRBV7-3 and TRBJ2-7; tentatively, D is TRBD1 (6 bases). The CDR3 is 15 amino acids. V lost 5 bases to trimming and J lost 2 bases, with 16 bases between them. Per germline, CDR1 SGHTA and CDR2 FQGTGA. CDR3 bases read: TGTGCCAGCAGCCCCGGGGTGGCAGGGGCCTACGAG. This gives the protein CASSPGVAGAYE. The CDR3, in full, reads CASSPGVAGAYEQYF.